This T cell receptor (beta chain) appears in the sequencing data of a study of PD-L1 blockade in urothelial cancer. As for the study in general: Analyses used blood from 3 weeks (second dose) and 6 weeks after treatment start.

This CDR3 contains 15 residues. V lost 0 bases, J lost 0 bases, and 9 bases lay in between. Germline V gene data show CDR1 as SGHNT and CDR2 as YYREEE (reference sequence). The sample's time point: pretreatment peripheral blood. Patients yielded 1 to 8 samples each, pretreatment and on-treatment. The protocol was immunoSEQ multiplex PCR, while the TCRdb copy is restricted to in-frame clones and leaves out a portion. The sample includes around 100,000 clones, 87% seen only once; the top ten take 2%. Sample: PBMCs, taken around atezolizumab (anti-PD-L1) treatment. The chain links TRBV5-4 to TRBJ1-2, with D uncertain. This sequence originates from a man in his fifties or sixties with urothelial cancer. CDR3 sequence reads: CASSLEPSANYGYTF. The CDR3, as DNA: TGTGCCAGCAGCTTGGAGCCCTCTGCTAACTATGGCTACACCTTC.